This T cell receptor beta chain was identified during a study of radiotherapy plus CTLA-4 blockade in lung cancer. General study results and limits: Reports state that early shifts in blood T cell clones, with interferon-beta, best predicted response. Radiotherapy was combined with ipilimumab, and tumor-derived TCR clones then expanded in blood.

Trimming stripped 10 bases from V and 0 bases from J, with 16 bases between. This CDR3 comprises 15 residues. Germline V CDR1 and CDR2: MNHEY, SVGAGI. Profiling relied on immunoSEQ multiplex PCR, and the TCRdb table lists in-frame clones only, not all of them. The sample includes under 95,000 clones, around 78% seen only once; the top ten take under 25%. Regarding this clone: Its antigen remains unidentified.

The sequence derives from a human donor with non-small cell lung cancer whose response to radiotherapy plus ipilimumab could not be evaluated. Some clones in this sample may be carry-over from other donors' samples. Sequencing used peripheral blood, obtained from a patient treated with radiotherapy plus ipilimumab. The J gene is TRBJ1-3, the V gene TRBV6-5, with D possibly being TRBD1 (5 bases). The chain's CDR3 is CATSRQKTSGNTIYF. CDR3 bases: TGTGCCACCTCCCGACAGAAAACCTCTGGAAACACCATATATTTT.